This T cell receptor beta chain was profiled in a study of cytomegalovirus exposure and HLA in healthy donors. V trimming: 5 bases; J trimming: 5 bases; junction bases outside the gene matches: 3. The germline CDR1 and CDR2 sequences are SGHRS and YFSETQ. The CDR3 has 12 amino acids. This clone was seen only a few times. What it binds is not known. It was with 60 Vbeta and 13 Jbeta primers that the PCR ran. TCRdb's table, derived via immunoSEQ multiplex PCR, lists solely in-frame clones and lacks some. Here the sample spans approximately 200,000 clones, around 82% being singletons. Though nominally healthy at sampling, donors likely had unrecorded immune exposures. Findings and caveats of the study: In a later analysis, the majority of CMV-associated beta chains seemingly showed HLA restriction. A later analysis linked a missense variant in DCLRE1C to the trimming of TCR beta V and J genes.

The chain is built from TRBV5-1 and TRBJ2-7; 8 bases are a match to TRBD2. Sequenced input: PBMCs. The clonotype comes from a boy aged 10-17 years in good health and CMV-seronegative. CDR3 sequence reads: CASRPGGDEQYF. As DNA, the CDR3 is TGCGCCAGCAGGCCGGGAGGGGACGAGCAGTACTTC. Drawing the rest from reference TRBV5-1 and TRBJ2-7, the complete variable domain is KAGVTQTPRYLIKTRGQQVTLSCSPISGHRSVSWYQQTPGQGLQFLFEYFSETQRNKGNFPGRFSGRQFSNSRSEMNVSTLELGDSALYLCASRPGGDEQYFGPGTRLTVT.